This TCR beta chain was sequenced during a study of T cell responses to AZD1222 COVID-19 vaccine. The study's findings and limits: Among AZD1222 vaccinees, only 5 or 6 were seropositive at baseline. In the spike-specific TCR repertoire, nearly half reportedly target unmutated variant regions. Donors, mostly white British, included more females; clonal diversity was possibly underestimated. Mapped onto spike, vaccine-associated CD4 TCRs spanned it and were dominant at 160-218 and 743-854.

V lost 6 bases to trimming and J lost 7 bases, with 13 bases between them. Germline V gene data show CDR1 as DFQATT and CDR2 as SNEGSKA (reference sequence). The CDR3 is 11 residues long. Worth noting for this clone: The target antigen is unknown.

Produced via immunoSEQ multiplex PCR; TCRdb's table is partial and in-frame only. The sample's table shows about 140,000 clones. The rearrangement links TRBV20-1 to TRBJ2-7, with D perhaps matching TRBD2 (5 bases). This receptor was taken from an adult in good health. Sequenced sample: peripheral blood. CDR3 sequence: CSATPGDEQYF. The CDR3 DNA sequence: TGCAGTGCCACCCCCGGGGATGAGCAGTACTTC.